These 3 T cell receptor beta chains share one sample of origin, sequenced in a study of T-cell memory formation after mild COVID-19. TCRdb reanalysed the 5' RACE reads using MiXCR and keeps one entry per CDR3 protein. This table holds hundreds of thousands of distinct CDR3 sequences, about 20% found once. The sequencing sample was made of PBMCs or a T cell subset sorted from them (not recorded which). The receptors shown here come from an adult woman who had mild COVID-19 (a few samples of this study predate the infection). Cell type and time point are not known.

This clonotype was observed at least ten times. The CDR3 DNA is TGTGCCAGCAGCCCTGACAGGGGTCCCTACGAGCAGTACTTC. This translates into CASSPDRGPYEQYF. V usage is TRBV4-2 and J usage is TRBJ2-7, with 8 nucleotides matching TRBD1. CDR3 size: 14 residues. V gave up 4 bases and J gave up 2 bases; unmatched junction bases: 4. Germline values: CDR1 LGHNA, CDR2 YNFKEQ.

V is TRBV5-4 and J is TRBJ2-6; 8 nucleotides line up with TRBD1. The germline V gene encodes CDR1 SGHNT and CDR2 YYREEE (reference sequence). The CDR3 runs 17 residues. The junction had 7 bases not matched to a gene; V was cut back by 4 bases and J by 1 base. CDR3 sequence reads: CASSTRTGRSGANVLTF. As DNA, the CDR3 is TGTGCCAGCAGCACACGGACAGGGCGTTCTGGGGCCAACGTCCTGACTTTC.

This clonotype has more than one count but fewer than ten. The J gene is TRBJ1-2, the V gene TRBV20-1; TRBD1 is a possible D gene (5 bases). The length of the CDR3 is 15 residues. V was trimmed by 6 bases and J by 0 bases, leaving 17 bases between them. Germline V gives CDR1 DFQATT, CDR2 SNEGSKA (reference sequence). CDR3 nucleotide sequence: TGCAGTGCCCAAACTCAGGGTCGAACTAACTATGGCTACACCTTC. Amino acid sequence: CSAQTQGRTNYGYTF.